The present entry profiles one T cell receptor (beta chain) with its context. The CDR3 contains 17 residues. The germline V gene has CDR1 LGHNA and CDR2 YSLEER. V shed 0 bases and J shed 5 bases, with 17 bases lying between them. The data belong to a study of blood T cell repertoires in COVID-19. Clones were sequenced by immunoSEQ multiplex PCR, and TCRdb holds only the in-frame ones, with some missing. The sample has 200,000 to 250,000 clones; around 90% are singletons. The rearrangement uses TRBV4-3 and TRBJ2-1; D is undetermined. Sample: PBMCs or T cells enriched from blood (not recorded which). The source is a man between 25 and 39 years old who had recovered from COVID-19. The CDR3 DNA reads TGCGCCAGCAGCCAAGATCTGTCCGCGTCCTTTCACAATGAGCAGTTCTTC. Protein: CASSQDLSASFHNEQFF.